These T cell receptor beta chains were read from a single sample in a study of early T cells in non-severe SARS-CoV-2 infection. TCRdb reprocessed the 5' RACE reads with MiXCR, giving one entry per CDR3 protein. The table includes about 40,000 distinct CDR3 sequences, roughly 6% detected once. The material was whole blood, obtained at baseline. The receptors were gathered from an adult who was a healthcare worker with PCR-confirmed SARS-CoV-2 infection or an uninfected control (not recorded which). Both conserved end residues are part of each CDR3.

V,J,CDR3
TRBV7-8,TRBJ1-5,CASSPLVGVGNQPQHF
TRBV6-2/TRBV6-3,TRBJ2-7,CASSKLRTSGEYEQYF
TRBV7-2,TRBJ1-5,CASSPFNQPQHF
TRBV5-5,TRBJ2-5,CASSTISTGGKETQYF
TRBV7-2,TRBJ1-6,CASSPWTGGNSPLHF
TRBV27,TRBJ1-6,CASSFGGAYSPLHF
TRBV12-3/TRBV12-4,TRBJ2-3,CASSLMRGSTDTQYF
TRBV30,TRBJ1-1,CAWRPTGGTEAFF
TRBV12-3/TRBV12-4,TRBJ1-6,CASRAGQYNSPLHF
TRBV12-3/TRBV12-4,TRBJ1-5,CASSSGSVSSNQPQHF
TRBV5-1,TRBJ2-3,CASSKAGTGGTDTQYF
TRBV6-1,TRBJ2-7,CASRGTTTLEQYF
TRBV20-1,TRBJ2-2,CSVEGAGGELFF
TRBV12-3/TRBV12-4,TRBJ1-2,CASSRGGFGYTF
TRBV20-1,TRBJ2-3,CSARETATDTQYF
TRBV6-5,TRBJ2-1,CATKLAGGVEQFF
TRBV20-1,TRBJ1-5,CSAREGRVNQPQHF
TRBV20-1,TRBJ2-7,CSATGTLTYEQYF
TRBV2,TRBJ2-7,CASEPGQGPYEQYF
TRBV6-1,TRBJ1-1,CASSVQGGTGRAFF
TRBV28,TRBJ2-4,CASSSNPAKNIQYF
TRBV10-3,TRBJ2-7,CAISDYYEQYF
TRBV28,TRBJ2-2,CASSLTGPGELFF
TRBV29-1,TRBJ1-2,CSVEVGQRYGYTF
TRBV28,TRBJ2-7,CASSLDGTGSYEQYF
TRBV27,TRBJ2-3,CASSSLLLAGASSTDTQYF
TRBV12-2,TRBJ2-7,CASRLALAGTYEQYF
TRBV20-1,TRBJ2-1,CSAIGYSYNEQFF